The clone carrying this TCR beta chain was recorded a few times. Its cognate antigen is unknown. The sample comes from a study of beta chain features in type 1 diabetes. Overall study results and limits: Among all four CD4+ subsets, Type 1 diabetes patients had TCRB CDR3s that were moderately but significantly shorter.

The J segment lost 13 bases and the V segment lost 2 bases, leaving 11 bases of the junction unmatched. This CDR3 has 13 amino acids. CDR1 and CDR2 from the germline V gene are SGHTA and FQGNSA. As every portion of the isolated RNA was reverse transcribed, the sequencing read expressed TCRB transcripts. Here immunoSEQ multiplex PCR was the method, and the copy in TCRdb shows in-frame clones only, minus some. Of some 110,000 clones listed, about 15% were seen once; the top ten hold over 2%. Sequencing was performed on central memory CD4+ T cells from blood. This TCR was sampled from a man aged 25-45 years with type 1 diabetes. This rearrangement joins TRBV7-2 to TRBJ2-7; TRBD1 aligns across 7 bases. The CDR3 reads CASSLLRDSIDYF. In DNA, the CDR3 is TGTGCCAGCAGCTTACTTCGGGACAGCATAGACTACTTC.